This entry lists 28 T cell receptor beta chains sequenced from one sample in a study of cytomegalovirus exposure and HLA in healthy donors. A multiplex PCR was run with 60 Vbeta primers and 13 Jbeta primers. Some clones are missing from TCRdb's copy, which holds only in-frame ones; the method was immunoSEQ multiplex PCR. The sample carries about 190,000 clones, roughly four fifths recorded once. The sample consisted of PBMCs. All receptors come from a woman in her twenties or thirties in good health and CMV-seropositive.

The chain's CDR3 is CASSIGQGRGYTF. For the CDR3, the DNA is TGTGCCAGCAGCATCGGACAGGGTCGTGGCTACACCTTC. This rearrangement joins TRBV6-5 to TRBJ1-2; 8 nucleotides line up with TRBD1. This CDR3 is 13 amino acids long. The J segment lost 7 bases and the V segment lost 6 bases, leaving 7 bases of the junction unmatched. Germline assignment: CDR1 MNHEY and CDR2 SVGAGI.

The chain joins TRBV7-6 to TRBJ1-1; D is possibly TRBD1 (5 bases). Germline CDR1 SGHVS, CDR2 FNYEAQ. Trimming left V 7 bases short and J 4 bases short, with 16 bases between. The CDR3 is 14 amino acids. The CDR3 DNA sequence: TGTGCCAGCACCCACTCCCGGGGGGTCACTGAAGCTTTCTTT. Its protein is CASTHSRGVTEAFF.

V gene TRBV19 combines with J gene TRBJ2-7, with 11 positions matching TRBD1. The CDR3 spans 15 residues. Per germline, CDR1 LNHDA and CDR2 SQIVND (reference sequence). J lost 0 bases, V lost 4 bases, and 2 bases had no gene match. The CDR3, as DNA: TGTGCCAGTAGTACCGGGACAGGGGGCTCCTACGAGCAGTACTTC. This translates into CASSTGTGGSYEQYF. Variable domain in full (rest from reference TRBV19 and TRBJ2-7): DGGITQSPKYLFRKEGQNVTLSCEQNLNHDAMYWYRQDPGQGLRLIYYSQIVNDFQKGDIAEGYSVSREKKESFPLTVTSAQKNPTAFYLCASSTGTGGSYEQYFGPGTRLTVT.

The chain recombines TRBV5-1 with TRBJ2-7; 9 positions agree with TRBD1. The V gene's germline CDR1 is SGHRS and CDR2 YFSETQ. V lost 4 bases, J lost 3 bases, and 8 bases stayed unmatched. CDR3 length: 15 amino acids. The CDR3 protein is CASSPSTGGIYEQYF. CDR3 sequence (DNA): TGCGCCAGCAGCCCTTCGACAGGGGGTATCTACGAGCAGTACTTC.

The rearrangement joins TRBV7-3 to TRBJ1-5, with TRBD1 as a possible D gene (5 bases). The CDR3 consists of 13 residues. CDR1 and CDR2 from the germline V gene are SGHTA and FQGTGA. V was trimmed by 5 bases and J by 6 bases, leaving 11 bases between them. This CDR3 is CASSPGQGQPQHF. The CDR3 DNA reads TGTGCCAGCAGCCCCGGACAAGGTCAGCCCCAGCATTTT.

The CDR3 loop is CASTGSYEQYF. The CDR3 DNA follows: TGTGCCAGCACCGGCTCCTACGAGCAGTACTTC. The rearrangement uses TRBV5-5 and TRBJ2-7; no clear D. CDR3 length: 11 residues. CDR1 is SGHKS and CDR2 is YYEKEE in the germline V gene (reference sequence). V lost 6 bases to trimming and J lost 0 bases, with 4 bases between them.

This clone has just a few counts. The chain uses TRBV7-3 and TRBJ2-3, with D unclear. The CDR3 length is 14 residues. V lost 5 bases and J lost 3, with 12 bases in between. Per germline, CDR1 SGHTA and CDR2 FQGTGA. The CDR3, as DNA: TGTGCCAGCAGCCCCACCGCCCGGACAGATACGCAGTATTTT. Protein sequence: CASSPTARTDTQYF.

The rearrangement uses TRBV4-3 and TRBJ2-1; 7 bases agree with TRBD2. Germline-derived CDR1 and CDR2 are LGHNA and YSLEER. The V segment lost 2 bases and the J segment 5 bases; nucleotides outside the gene matches: 6. This CDR3 contains 15 residues. The CDR3 nucleotides read TGCGCCAGCAGCCAAAGGAGCCTAGCGGACAATGAGCAGTTCTTC. This codes for CASSQRSLADNEQFF.

The chain links TRBV25-1 to TRBJ1-4, with TRBD1 matching 9 bases. The trim removed 6 bases at V and 8 bases at J, leaving 4 bases unmatched. The germline V gene has CDR1 MGHDK and CDR2 SYGVNS. CDR3 length: 13 amino acids. The CDR3 protein is CASSWTGDEKLFF. CDR3 DNA: TGTGCCAGCAGCTGGACAGGGGACGAAAAACTGTTTTTT. The full variable domain, its missing parts supplied by reference TRBV25-1 and TRBJ1-4, is EADIYQTPRYLVIGTGKKITLECSQTMGHDKMYWYQQDPGMELHLIHYSYGVNSTEKGDLSSESTVSRIRTEHFPLTLESARPSHTSQYLCASSWTGDEKLFFGSGTQLSVL.

The chain has TRBV11-2 and TRBJ2-1; 7 bases are shared with TRBD1. With V trimmed by 0 bases and J by 8 bases, 7 bases remained unmatched. The germline gives CDR1 SGHAT, CDR2 FQNNGV. The length of the CDR3 is 15 residues. CDR3 bases: TGTGCCAGCAGCTTAGACGTCTCAAGGGGGCATGAGCAGTTCTTC. Amino acid sequence: CASSLDVSRGHEQFF.

This rearrangement joins TRBV30 to TRBJ1-5; maybe TRBD1 (6 bases). The length of the CDR3 is 15 residues. The germline gives CDR1 GTSNPN, CDR2 SVGIG (reference sequence). V dropped 5 bases and J dropped 0 bases, with 14 bases sitting between them. CDR3 in DNA: TGTGCCTGGGGCCTGGGACATCATAGCAATCAGCCCCAGCATTTT. Amino acids: CAWGLGHHSNQPQHF.

The chain has TRBV7-2 and TRBJ2-4; tentatively, D is TRBD1 (5 bases). The CDR3 has 13 amino acids. V was clipped by 5 bases and J by 8 bases, with 13 bases between them. Germline CDR1 is SGHTA and CDR2 is FQGNSA. The CDR3 protein is CASSPRTRDIQYF. CDR3 DNA: TGTGCCAGCAGCCCGCGGACACGGGACATTCAGTACTTC.

J is TRBJ2-7 and V is TRBV28; the D gene is possibly TRBD2 (5 bases). Trimming took off 5 bases at V and 4 bases at J, with 30 bases between the two ends. This CDR3 contains 19 residues. Germline-derived CDR1 and CDR2 are MDHEN and SYDVKM. CDR3 protein: CASSPRPRGPEIPIYEQYF. The CDR3 DNA is TGTGCCAGCAGTCCCCGCCCAAGAGGGCCCGAAATACCCATATACGAGCAGTACTTC.

The chain uses TRBV28 and TRBJ1-1; D might be TRBD1 (6 bases). CDR3 length: 14 residues. Germline lookup yields CDR1 MDHEN and CDR2 SYDVKM. V was clipped by 10 bases and J by 8 bases, with 23 bases between them. This CDR3 reads CATQGWEASLEAFF. Here the CDR3 DNA reads TGTGCCACACAGGGATGGGAAGCGTCCCTGGAAGCTTTCTTT.

The chain has TRBV7-9 and TRBJ1-4, with unresolved D. The V gene lost 5 bases and the J gene lost 3 bases, with 13 bases spanning the gap. The CDR3 runs 15 residues. The V gene's germline CDR1 is SEHNR and CDR2 FQNEAQ (reference sequence). The CDR3 DNA sequence: TGTGCCAGCAGCCACCTAGGTGGTTCTAATGAAAAACTGTTTTTT. It encodes CASSHLGGSNEKLFF.

V usage is TRBV7-9 and J usage is TRBJ2-5, with 10 bases fitting TRBD2. From germline, CDR1 is SEHNR and CDR2 FQNEAQ (reference sequence). J gave up 4 bases and V 6 bases, and 2 bases lay outside the gene matches. The CDR3 totals 13 residues. The CDR3 nucleotides are TGTGCCAGCAGAATAGCGGGAGGAGAGACCCAGTACTTC. Its protein product is CASRIAGGETQYF.

The chain employs TRBV29-1 and TRBJ2-6; 7 nucleotides align to TRBD1. V was pared by 7 bases and J by 1 base, with 7 bases of the junction left unmatched. The CDR3 is 15 amino acids. Per germline, CDR1 SQVTM and CDR2 ANQGSEA. As DNA, the CDR3 is TGCAGCGCTAGACAGGGATCATCTGGGGCCAACGTCCTGACTTTC. Its protein product is CSARQGSSGANVLTF.

The rearrangement links TRBV28 to TRBJ2-7, with 8 bases matching TRBD1. The V and J ends lost 2 bases and 4 bases, in that order; junction bases with no gene match: 1. The CDR3 contains 13 residues. Germline assignment: CDR1 MDHEN and CDR2 SYDVKM. CDR3 protein: CASSLHRGYEQYF. CDR3 bases: TGTGCCAGCAGTTTACACAGGGGGTACGAGCAGTACTTC.

This clone appeared a few times. The genes are TRBV29-1 and TRBJ2-7, with D maybe TRBD2 (5 bases). CDR1 is SQVTM and CDR2 is ANQGSEA in the germline V gene. The CDR3 contains 11 residues. The V end was cut by 6 bases, the J end by 6 bases, with 12 bases between. CDR3: CSVLALAEQYF. Written as DNA, the CDR3 is TGCAGCGTCCTAGCCTTGGCCGAGCAGTACTTC.

This clone was recorded a few times. The rearrangement links TRBV4-2 to TRBJ2-7; TRBD2 might be the D (5 bases). V gave up 0 bases and J gave up 2 bases, with 8 bases separating them. The CDR3 runs to 14 residues. Germline loops: CDR1 LGHNA, CDR2 YNFKEQ. The CDR3 region is CASSQDLLAYEQYF. DNA of the CDR3: TGTGCCAGCAGCCAAGATCTACTAGCCTACGAGCAGTACTTC.

CDR3 sequence (DNA): TGTGCCAGCAGTACCCGACTAGCGGGGGAGCAGTACTTC. This encodes CASSTRLAGEQYF. The chain has TRBV28 and TRBJ2-7, with 11 bases matching TRBD2. With 5 bases clipped from V and 7 bases from J, the junction kept 4 bases outside the gene matches. CDR3 size: 13 residues. Germline CDR1 reads MDHEN; CDR2 reads SYDVKM.

The genes are TRBV11-2 and TRBJ1-1, with a possible D match to TRBD1 (5 bases). This CDR3 contains 13 residues. Germline CDR1 SGHAT, CDR2 FQNNGV. Trimming removed 3 bases from V and 3 bases from J, with 8 bases in between. CDR3 loop: CASSFQGHTEAFF. The DNA for the CDR3 is TGTGCCAGCAGCTTTCAGGGTCACACTGAAGCTTTCTTT.

This clone showed up just a few times. The gene calls are TRBV5-1 and TRBJ2-1; 7 bases line up with TRBD1. V lost 0 bases and J lost 8; bases outside the gene matches: 8. This CDR3 region has 15 residues. Germline V gene data show CDR1 as SGHRS and CDR2 as YFSETQ. The DNA for the CDR3 is TGCGCCAGCAGCTTGGTCCTAACAGGGGACGATGAGCAGTTCTTC. It yields the protein CASSLVLTGDDEQFF.

V is TRBV28 and J is TRBJ1-5; unclear D gene. Trimming pared 7 bases from V and 0 bases from J, leaving 7 bases between. Per the germline V gene, CDR1 is MDHEN and CDR2 is SYDVKM. The CDR3 length is 13 residues. The CDR3 is CASTQNSNQPQHF. CDR3 sequence (DNA): TGTGCCAGCACCCAGAATAGCAATCAGCCCCAGCATTTT.

The genes are TRBV2 and TRBJ1-4; 7 bases are a match to TRBD1. J was trimmed by 4 bases and V by 8 bases; bases with no gene match: 4. Germline CDR1 reads SNHLY; CDR2 reads FYNNEI. CDR3 length: 13 amino acids. CDR3 sequence reads: CASRQGDNEKLFF. CDR3 coding DNA: TGTGCCAGCCGACAGGGCGATAATGAAAAACTGTTTTTT.

The gene calls are TRBV7-8 and TRBJ2-7; 10 bases align to TRBD1. The CDR3 contains 15 residues. Trimming removed 2 bases from V and 2 bases from J; junction bases left unmatched: 3. Germline lookup yields CDR1 SGHVS and CDR2 FQNEAQ. The CDR3 region is CASSLSDRGTYEQYF. The CDR3 DNA sequence: TGTGCCAGCAGCTTATCGGACAGGGGGACCTACGAGCAGTACTTC.

This CDR3 is CASQKGGSSDEQFF. CDR3 nucleotide sequence: TGTGCCAGCCAAAAGGGGGGGAGTTCGGATGAGCAGTTCTTC. The chain couples TRBV9 to TRBJ2-1, with D maybe TRBD2 (7 bases). This CDR3 region has 14 residues. Looked up from germline, CDR1 is SGDLS and CDR2 is YYNGEE. The V end lost 7 bases, the J end lost 8 bases, and 19 bases lay between the germline ends.

This clone was picked up one time. This chain's CDR3 is CASSLVGQGGDEQYF. The CDR3 DNA sequence: TGCGCCAGCAGCTTGGTGGGACAGGGGGGTGACGAGCAGTACTTC. The V gene is TRBV5-1, the J gene TRBJ2-7; TRBD1 matches 11 bases. J lost 5 bases, V lost 0 bases, and 4 bases had no gene match. There are 15 residues in the CDR3. Germline V gene lookup returns CDR1 SGHRS and CDR2 YFSETQ.